This entry features one TCR beta chain sequence. Its antigen specificity is not known. Base-call qualities are not available, and no considerably larger clone is one nucleotide away. Libraries were constructed by the immunoSEQ multiplex PCR assay. For the multiplex PCR, a mixture combining 60 forward primers for TCR Vbeta segments and 13 reverse primers for TCR Jbeta segments was used. A multiplex PCR assay on genomic DNA amplified the CDR3 region of rearranged TCR beta genes. On the Illumina HiSeq System, the amplified TCR beta libraries were sequenced as 87-base-pair reads. The study's own analysis went as follows. In a later analysis, roughly 80 million unique TCR beta chains were counted across the roughly 610 repertoires, and roughly 10 million of these chains were shared by at least two donors. A nearest-neighbor algorithm error-corrected the raw reads and collapsed the reads into unique sequences, merging closely related sequences to remove PCR and sequencing errors. CDR3 sequences were aligned to IMGT reference sequences to assign V, D and J gene segments. For a sequence to be retained, at least a six-nucleotide match to both a V gene segment and a J gene segment was required. Rearrangements were called productive when the CDR3 lacked stop codons and stayed in frame with V and J; all others were non-productive. CDR3 was defined according to IMGT convention as the region running from the second conserved V-encoded cysteine to the conserved J-encoded phenylalanine. In an earlier analysis of just under 600 of the donors, sequences lacking an unambiguous match to a single V gene segment were excluded. An earlier analysis of a few hundred of the donors classified V segments as functional when productive rearrangements were above 56.7% and as segregating when the standard deviation between donors was above 5%. A statistical classification framework was developed to diagnose cytomegalovirus status using the catalog of TCR beta chain sequences. In a later analysis, TCR nucleotide sequences were compared against IMGT/GENE-DB human TR gene sequences so that V and J genes could be assigned. Using the TCRdist pipeline, a later analysis assigned CDR3 sequences along with most-parsimonious VDJ recombination scenarios. In a later analysis, every TCR beta chain was defined by the combination of its CDR3 amino acid sequence and its V-gene family, and reads without a unique V-gene family were dropped. To address suspected cross-contamination and a sequencing artifact, a later analysis removed under 600 highly shared, low-generation-probability nucleotide sequences. In a later analysis, a clonal expansion index for each public chain was calculated from normalized within-repertoire ranks of inferred template counts. Generation probabilities in a later analysis came from a VDJ recombination model fitted to out-of-frame rearrangements, and those results were checked against IGoR. A later analysis scored TCR-TCR, TCR-HLA and TCR-CMV co-occurrence with hypergeometric tests, applying a repertoire-size bias correction to TCR pairs. To estimate false discovery rates, a later analysis permuted the HLA or CMV assignments 20 times. In a later analysis, co-occurring TCRs were grouped using DBSCAN, with TCRdist sequence similarity added in when clustering inside HLA-allele-positive subsets. Repertoires with fewer than 30,000 or more than 120,000 public chains, plus five repertoires with anomalous nucleotide sharing, were excluded from co-occurrence clustering. TCRdb holds this immuneACCESS table with in-frame rearrangements only. Some clones are missing; in checked studies, unresolved V genes explain under half, and the rest has no known cause. V, J and clone size are taken as reported in that table, and D and trimming were inferred from the DNA itself. Across this sample there are 75,000 to 100,000 clones, with roughly 70% seen only once. In total, the top ten clones hold about 1.7% of the sample.

The record originates from a study of cytomegalovirus exposure and HLA in healthy donors (dated by TCRdb to 2015 to 2018). Study-wide context: In an earlier analysis of approximately 640 of the donors, 276 Gb of sequence data and just under 120 million unique TCR beta sequences from about 190 million T cells were reported. A later analysis re-examined previously published TCR beta repertoires from more than 550 donors and added high-resolution HLA genotyping to investigate patterns of TCR occurrence. Donor age, sex, ethnicity and CMV serostatus were collected together with the repertoire data. The study aimed to test whether signatures of past pathogen exposure could be identified by cataloging public T cell receptors. The study combined high-throughput TCR immunosequencing, statistical association of individual TCRs with disease status, and machine learning to predict cytomegalovirus infection status. The number of donors typed differed by locus, with 629-630 for A, B, C, DRB1 and DQB1, around 500 for DQA1, 600 to 610 for DPA1, and some 450 for DPB1. All discovery cohort repertoires had been generated on a single sequencing platform. Of the 300 to 400 genotyped donors, over 70% fell in the genetic ancestry cluster associated with self-reported Caucasian donors. In a later genetic analysis, genome-wide SNP genotypes for about 60% of the 666 donors were used, and that subset was treated as a discovery cohort. The study profiled the T cell repertoires of about 640 subjects by immunosequencing and related them to cytomegalovirus serostatus. Five DR-DQ haplotypes were handled as single units for association and clustering, since linkage in the cohort was strong. Among about 360 genotyped donors of the cohort, an average of around 240,000 unique TCR beta nucleotide sequences were sequenced per donor, about a sixth of them non-productive. Rather than using new phenotypic data, the later analysis identified candidate immune exposures from TCR beta sequences and from how often those sequences occurred across donors. A separate validation cohort of about 110 different subjects was used in addition to the roughly 670-subject first cohort. Both class I and class II loci were covered by HLA typing, at four-digit resolution. In an earlier analysis of 587 of the donors, high-throughput TCR beta sequencing was used to judge whether each TCR beta V gene segment behaved as functional or pseudogenic. An early release covering roughly 600 HLA-typed donors comprised about 300 gigabases of sequencing data and 85 million to 100 million unique TCR sequences.

From cysteine to phenylalanine, the CDR3 is 13 amino acids long. Only CDR3 DNA remains: 39 bases, in frame from the first base. In the germline V gene (reference sequence), CDR1 corresponds to SGHKS and CDR2 to YYEKEE. The V end loses 6 bases and the J end loses 6 bases, and a stretch of 16 bases separates them. What the work shows at the level of the full study, not this receptor alone: Assigning TCR associations to individual alleles was difficult when HLA alleles, especially DR and DQ, strongly co-occurred. Most TCR sequences were seen in very few donors, while some public TCRs were found in many individuals. In a later analysis, several top co-occurrence clusters were reported to appear linked to parvovirus B19, influenza, CMV and Epstein-Barr virus. The classifier was reported to diagnose cytomegalovirus status with high specificity and sensitivity in both the original cohort and the validation cohort. Because HLA typing was missing for some donors at each locus, association tests included only the typed subset. A further reported finding was that TCR beta sequences accurately predicted the HLA-A and HLA-B alleles for most subjects in the first cohort. Most CMV-associated TCR beta chains appeared to be HLA-restricted in a later analysis, and the HLA associations seemed to be driven largely by CMV exposure. The earlier analysis of approximately 560 of the donors excluded approximately 17 rarely observed V segments, including chromosome 9 orphons, because counts were too low. Linkage disequilibrium might explain the correlated functional status among segregating V segments, but an unknown experimental factor could not be excluded. In a later analysis, some 18,000 TCR beta sequences were associated with specific HLA alleles at a false discovery rate of 0.05. In a later analysis, HLA-associated TCR beta chains were found to be more clonally expanded and to have lower generation probabilities than equally common non-associated chains. In an earlier analysis of about 540 of the donors, most TCR beta V segments were observed in productive rearrangements about 87% or about 30% of the time, broadly matching IMGT annotations. The study gave a list of more than 150 TCR beta chains associated with cytomegalovirus. Some IMGT-functional V segments, including TRBV6-2 and TRBV6-3, could not be told apart with the 87-base-pair reads, so those segments were excluded. The authors suggested that the approach could potentially be generalized to other disease states and immunological phenotypes. Roughly uniform sequencing depth across donors was assumed in presence/absence analyses, although this assumption may not hold. CMV serostatus was the only immune exposure information available for the cohort. A few of the identified cytomegalovirus-associated TCR beta chains were confirmed in vitro to be specific for cytomegalovirus antigens. In this cohort, only TCR beta chains were sequenced, and detectable features were limited by the absence of alpha or paired-chain data. In a later analysis, the rate of TCR association differed among HLA loci, with DRB1 alleles having the most associated TCRs and HLA-C alleles having the fewest. In a later genetic analysis, a missense DCLRE1C variant was associated with V-gene and J-gene trimming of TCR beta chains, and the association was replicated in an independent cohort. A group of highly shared sequence variants was considered likely to be a technical artifact of the sequencing pipeline. A later genetic analysis reported fewer N-insertions in productive TCRs among donors in an Asian-associated ancestry cluster than the roughly 700-donor mean.

The cohort was made up of under 800 healthy bone marrow donors. At the time of sampling, every cohort member was nominally healthy, though immune exposures that went unrecorded were likely present. The donor tested CMV seronegative, placing the donor among the approximately 360 seronegative members of the cohort. A peripheral blood sample was provided by each donor, and peripheral blood mononuclear cells were used for TCR beta sequencing. The Qiagen DNeasy Blood Extraction Kit was used to extract genomic DNA from the blood cell samples. Material for sequencing was PBMCs. The TCR comes from a male donor in good health and CMV-seronegative. The chain is assembled from TRBV5-5 and TRBJ2-7; there is no confident call for the D gene. The CDR3 sequence is CASNTPTTVEQYF. Read as DNA, the sequence is TGTGCCAGCAACACTCCAACCACAGTCGAGCAGTACTTC.